The 8 T cell receptor beta chains in this list originate from one sample, sequenced in a study of CD8 T cells in Susac syndrome. RNA, at roughly 0.5 to 1 ug, was reverse transcribed with random hexamers. TCRdb processed the immunoSEQ multiplex PCR reads anew with MiXCR; each CDR3 protein has one entry. Of 120,000 or so distinct CDR3 sequences in the sample, around 96% were seen once. The source material was CD4+ T cells from PBMCs. Receptor source: a human donor in good health.

The V call is TRBV3-1, the J call TRBJ2-7; TRBD1 might be the D (6 bases). CDR1 and CDR2 (germline): LGHDT, YNNKEL (reference sequence). Trimming took 6 bases from V and 6 from J, leaving 12 bases between them. The CDR3 covers 12 residues. The CDR3 DNA sequence: TGTGCCAGCAGTAACAGGGTATCCGAGCAGTACTTC. This translates into CASSNRVSEQYF.

V gene TRBV12-3 or TRBV12-4 combines with J gene TRBJ2-4; 12 nucleotides agree with TRBD1. The CDR3 consists of 20 residues. Germline trimming cut 5 bases from V and 6 bases from J; bases unmatched to any gene: 20. CDR3 in DNA: TGTGCCAGCAGTCCGGGAATCTTCAGCTCGGGACAGGGGGCAGGAAACATTCAGTACTTC. Translation: CASSPGIFSSGQGAGNIQYF.

The chain uses TRBV29-1 and TRBJ2-7; 9 bases are a match to TRBD2. Trimming cost V 7 bases and J 2 bases; bases outside gene matches: 6. This CDR3 has 13 amino acids. Germline CDR1 and CDR2: SQVTM and ANQGSEA. For the CDR3, the DNA is TGCAGCGCCCGGACTAGCGAAACCTACGAGCAGTACTTC. Protein sequence: CSARTSETYEQYF.

DNA for the CDR3: TGTGCCATCGGATACAGGGGGTCGGACACTGAAGCTTTCTTT. It is translated as CAIGYRGSDTEAFF. The chain has TRBV7-9 and TRBJ1-1; 8 bases align to TRBD1. The germline V gene has CDR1 SEHNR and CDR2 FQNEAQ (reference sequence). Losses at the gene ends were 10 bases for V and 3 bases for J; bases not matched to a gene: 10. The CDR3 extends over 14 amino acids.

The chain joins TRBV6-6 to TRBJ2-1; no definite D call. V was trimmed by 6 bases and J by 0 bases, leaving 15 bases between them. The CDR3 totals 16 residues. Germline V gene sequence: CDR1 MNHNY, CDR2 SVGAGI (reference sequence). This CDR3 is CASSPRTISSYNEQFF. CDR3 nucleotides: TGTGCCAGCAGCCCAAGGACCATAAGCTCCTACAATGAGCAGTTCTTC.

The rearrangement uses TRBV7-2 and TRBJ2-5; D gene uncertain. Trimming cost V 11 bases and J 5 bases, with 15 bases left between them. Germline CDR1 SGHTA, CDR2 FQGNSA. The CDR3 is 12 amino acids. The CDR3 DNA reads as TGTGCCGTCGGGCTTGCGGCTGAGACCCAGTACTTC. It encodes CAVGLAAETQYF.

CDR3 in amino acids: CASSAPPGDSLRETQYF. CDR3 DNA: TGTGCCAGCAGCGCTCCCCCCGGGGACAGTCTCCGTGAGACCCAGTACTTC. This chain uses TRBV9 with TRBJ2-5; 7 nucleotides agree with TRBD1. This CDR3 is built from 17 residues. Germline V lookup: CDR1 SGDLS, CDR2 YYNGEE. The J segment lost 5 bases and the V segment lost 3 bases, leaving 16 bases of the junction unmatched. Based on the CDR3 plus reference TRBV9 and TRBJ2-5, the full variable domain is DSGVTQTPKHLITATGQRVTLRCSPRSGDLSVYWYQQSLDQGLQFLIQYYNGEERAKGNILERFSAQQFPDLHSELNLSSLELGDSALYFCASSAPPGDSLRETQYFGPGTRLLVL.

V gene TRBV19 combines with J gene TRBJ1-5; 7 bases are a match to TRBD1. The CDR3 length is 16 residues. In germline, CDR1 is LNHDA, CDR2 SQIVND (reference sequence). The V segment lost 3 bases and the J segment 4 bases; nucleotides outside the gene matches: 9. The CDR3 reads CASSIRGRGRNQPQHF. The CDR3 nucleotides are TGTGCCAGTAGTATTCGGGGTAGGGGGCGAAATCAGCCCCAGCATTTT.